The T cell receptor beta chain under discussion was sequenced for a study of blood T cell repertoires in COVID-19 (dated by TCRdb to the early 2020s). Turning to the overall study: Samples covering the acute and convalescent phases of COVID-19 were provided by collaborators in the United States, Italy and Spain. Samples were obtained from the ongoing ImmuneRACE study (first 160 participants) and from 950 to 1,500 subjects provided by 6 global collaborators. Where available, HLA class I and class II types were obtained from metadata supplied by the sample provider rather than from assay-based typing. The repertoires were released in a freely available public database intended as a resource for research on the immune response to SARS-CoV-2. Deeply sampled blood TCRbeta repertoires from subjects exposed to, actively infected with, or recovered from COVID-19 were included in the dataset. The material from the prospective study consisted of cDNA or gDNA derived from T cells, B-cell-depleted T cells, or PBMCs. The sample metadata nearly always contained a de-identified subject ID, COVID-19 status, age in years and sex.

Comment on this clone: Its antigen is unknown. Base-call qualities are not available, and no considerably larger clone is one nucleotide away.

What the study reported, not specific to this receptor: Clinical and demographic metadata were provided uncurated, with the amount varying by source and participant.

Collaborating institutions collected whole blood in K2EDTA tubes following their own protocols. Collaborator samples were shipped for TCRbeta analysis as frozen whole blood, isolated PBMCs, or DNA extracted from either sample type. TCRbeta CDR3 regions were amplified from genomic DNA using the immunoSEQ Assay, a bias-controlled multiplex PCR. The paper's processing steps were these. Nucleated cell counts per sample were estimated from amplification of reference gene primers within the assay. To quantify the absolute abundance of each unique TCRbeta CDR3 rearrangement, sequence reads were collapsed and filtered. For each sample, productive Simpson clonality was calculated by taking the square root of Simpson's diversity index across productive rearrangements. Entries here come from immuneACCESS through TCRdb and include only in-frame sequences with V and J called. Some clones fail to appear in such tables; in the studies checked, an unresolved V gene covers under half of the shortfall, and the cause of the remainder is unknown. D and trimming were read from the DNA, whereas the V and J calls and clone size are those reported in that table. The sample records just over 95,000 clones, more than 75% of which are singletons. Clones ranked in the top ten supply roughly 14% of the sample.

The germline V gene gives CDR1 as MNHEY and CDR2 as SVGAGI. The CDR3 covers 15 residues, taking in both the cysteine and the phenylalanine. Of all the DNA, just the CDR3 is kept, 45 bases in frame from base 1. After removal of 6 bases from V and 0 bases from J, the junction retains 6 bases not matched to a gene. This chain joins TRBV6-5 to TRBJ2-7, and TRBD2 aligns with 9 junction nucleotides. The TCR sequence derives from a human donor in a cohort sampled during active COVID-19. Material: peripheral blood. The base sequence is TGTGCCAGCAGCCCAAGCGGGGGGACCTCCTACGAGCAGTACTTC. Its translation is CASSPSGGTSYEQYF.